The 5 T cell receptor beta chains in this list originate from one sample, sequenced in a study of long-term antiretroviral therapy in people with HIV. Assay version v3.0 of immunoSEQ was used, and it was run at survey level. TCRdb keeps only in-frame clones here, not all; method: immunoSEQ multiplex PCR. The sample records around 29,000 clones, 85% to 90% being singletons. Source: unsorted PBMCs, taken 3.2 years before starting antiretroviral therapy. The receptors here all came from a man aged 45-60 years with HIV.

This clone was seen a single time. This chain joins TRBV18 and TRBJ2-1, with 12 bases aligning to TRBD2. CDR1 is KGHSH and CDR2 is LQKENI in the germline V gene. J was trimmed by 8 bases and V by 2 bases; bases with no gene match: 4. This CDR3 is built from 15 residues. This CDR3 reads CASSPIRLAGDEQFF. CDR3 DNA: TGTGCCAGCTCACCAATTAGACTAGCGGGAGATGAGCAGTTCTTC.

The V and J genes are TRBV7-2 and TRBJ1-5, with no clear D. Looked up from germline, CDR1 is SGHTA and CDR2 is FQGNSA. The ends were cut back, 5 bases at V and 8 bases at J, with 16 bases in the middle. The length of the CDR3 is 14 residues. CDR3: CASSREGSDKPQHF. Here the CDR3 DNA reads TGTGCCAGCAGCCGCGAGGGAAGCGATAAGCCCCAGCATTTT.

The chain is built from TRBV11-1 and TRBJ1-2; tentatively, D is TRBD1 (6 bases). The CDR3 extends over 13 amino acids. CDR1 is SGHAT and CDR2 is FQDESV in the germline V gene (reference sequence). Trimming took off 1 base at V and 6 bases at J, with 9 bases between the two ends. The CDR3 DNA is TGTGCCAGCAGCTTAGTTCCAGGGGATGGCTACACCTTC. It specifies CASSLVPGDGYTF.

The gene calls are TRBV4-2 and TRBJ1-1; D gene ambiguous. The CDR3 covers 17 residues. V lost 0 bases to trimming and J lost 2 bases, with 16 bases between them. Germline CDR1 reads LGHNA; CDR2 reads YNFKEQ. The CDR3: CASSQDYLGQANTEAFF. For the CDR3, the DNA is TGTGCCAGCAGCCAAGATTATTTAGGGCAGGCCAACACTGAAGCTTTCTTT.

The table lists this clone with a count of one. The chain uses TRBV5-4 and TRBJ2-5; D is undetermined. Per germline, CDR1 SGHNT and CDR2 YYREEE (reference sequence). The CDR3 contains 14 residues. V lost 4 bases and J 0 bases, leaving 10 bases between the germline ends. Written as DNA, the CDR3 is TGTGCCAGCAGCCGGGCAGGATACCAAGAGACCCAGTACTTC. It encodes CASSRAGYQETQYF. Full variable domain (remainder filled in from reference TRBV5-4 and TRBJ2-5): ETGVTQSPTHLIKTRGQQVTLRCSSQSGHNTVSWYQQALGQGPQFIFQYYREEENGRGNFPPRFSGLQFPNYSSELNVNALELDDSALYLCASSRAGYQETQYFGPGTRLLVL.